The sequence of this TCR beta chain was determined in a study of cytomegalovirus exposure and HLA in healthy donors. General study results and limits: In a later analysis, at a false discovery rate of 0.05, under 20,000 TCR beta sequences were associated with HLA alleles. It is likely that the observed cluster of highly shared sequence variants was a sequencing artifact. Most subjects' HLA-A and HLA-B alleles were reportedly predicted from TCR beta sequences. Fewer N-insertions (relative to the roughly 660-donor mean) were reportedly seen in an Asian-associated ancestry cluster in a later analysis.

The V end lost 1 base, the J end lost 5 bases, and 15 bases lay between the germline ends. The CDR3 spans 16 residues. CDR1 is SGHVS, CDR2 FNYEAQ, per germline. PCR employed 60 Vbeta and 13 Jbeta primers. Method: immunoSEQ multiplex PCR; TCRdb's copy keeps in-frame clones and lacks some. The data show around 90,000 clones, with roughly four fifths seen just once and around a tenth held by the top ten. Of note for this clone: The antigen is undetermined.

The rearrangement joins TRBV7-6 to TRBJ1-3, with D uncertain. The sequenced material came from PBMCs. The receptor comes from a human donor in good health. CDR3 nucleotides: TGTGCCAGCAGCTTAGAGGCGGGCGCCTCGAGAAACACCATATATTTT. Translation gives CASSLEAGASRNTIYF.